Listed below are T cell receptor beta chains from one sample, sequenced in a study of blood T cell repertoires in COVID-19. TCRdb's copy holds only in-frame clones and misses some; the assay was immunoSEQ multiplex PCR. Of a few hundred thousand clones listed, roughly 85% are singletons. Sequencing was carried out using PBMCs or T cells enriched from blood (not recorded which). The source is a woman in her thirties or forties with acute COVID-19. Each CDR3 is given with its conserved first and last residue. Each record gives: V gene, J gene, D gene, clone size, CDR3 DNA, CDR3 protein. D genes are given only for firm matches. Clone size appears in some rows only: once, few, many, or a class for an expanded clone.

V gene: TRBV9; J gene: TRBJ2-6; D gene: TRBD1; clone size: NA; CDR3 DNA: TGTGCCAGCACCTGGGGGACGTACCGACAGGGGGCAGCGGTTGGGGCCAACGTCCTGACTTTC; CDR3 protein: CASTWGTYRQGAAVGANVLTF
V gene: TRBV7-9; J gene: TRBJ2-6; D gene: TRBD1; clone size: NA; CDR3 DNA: TGTGCCAGCAGCTCCCGGGACAGGGGGCCTGGGGCCAACGTCCTGACTTTC; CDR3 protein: CASSSRDRGPGANVLTF
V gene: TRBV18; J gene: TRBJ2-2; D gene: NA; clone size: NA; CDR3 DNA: TGTGCCAGCTCACGAAGAAGCGGTGCGAACACCGGGGAGCTGTTTTTT; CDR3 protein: CASSRRSGANTGELFF
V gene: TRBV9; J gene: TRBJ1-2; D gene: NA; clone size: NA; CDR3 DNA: TGTGCCAGCAGCGTAAGTCCTAGCATGAGATTGGACTATGGCTACACCTTC; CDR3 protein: CASSVSPSMRLDYGYTF
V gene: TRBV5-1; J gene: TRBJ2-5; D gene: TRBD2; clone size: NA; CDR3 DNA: TGCGCCAGCAGCTTGAGAGGACTAGCGGGAGGGCTGGCGGAGACCCAGTACTTC; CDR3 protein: CASSLRGLAGGLAETQYF
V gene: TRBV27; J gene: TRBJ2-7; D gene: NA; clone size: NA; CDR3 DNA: TGTGCCAGCACCGATCACGGGGGAAGCTACGAGCAGTACTTC; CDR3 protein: CASTDHGGSYEQYF
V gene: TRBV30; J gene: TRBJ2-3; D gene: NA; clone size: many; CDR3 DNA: TGTGCCTACAGTCGGAGGAGTGCAGATACGCAGTATTTT; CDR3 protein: CAYSRRSADTQYF
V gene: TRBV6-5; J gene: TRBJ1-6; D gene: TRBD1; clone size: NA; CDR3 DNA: TGTGCCAGCAGTTATTCGACAGGGGTTGATTCACCCCTCCACTTT; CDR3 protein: CASSYSTGVDSPLHF
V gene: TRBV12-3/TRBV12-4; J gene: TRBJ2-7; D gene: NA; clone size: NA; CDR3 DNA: TGTGCCAGCAGTCCGCGGACTACAAGTGAGCAGTACTTC; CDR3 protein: CASSPRTTSEQYF
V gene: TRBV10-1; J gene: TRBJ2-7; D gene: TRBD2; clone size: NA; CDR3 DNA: TGCGCCAGTTCACCGGGACTAGCGCGGGAGCAGTACTTC; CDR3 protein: CASSPGLAREQYF
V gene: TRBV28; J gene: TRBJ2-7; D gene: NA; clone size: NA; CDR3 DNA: TGTGCCAGCAGCAATAGCGGAACGCAATACGAGCAGTACTTC; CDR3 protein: CASSNSGTQYEQYF
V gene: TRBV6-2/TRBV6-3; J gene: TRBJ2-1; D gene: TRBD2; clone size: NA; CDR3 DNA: TGTGCCAGCAGTTACTGGGGTAGCGGGGAATACAATGAGCAGTTCTTC; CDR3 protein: CASSYWGSGEYNEQFF
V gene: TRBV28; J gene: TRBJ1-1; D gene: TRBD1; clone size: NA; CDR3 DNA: TGTGCCAGCAGATCCGCCGGGACAGGGGGTGCTGAAGCTTTCTTT; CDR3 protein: CASRSAGTGGAEAFF
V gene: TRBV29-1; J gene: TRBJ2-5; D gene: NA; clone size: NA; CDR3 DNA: TGCAGCGTTGACCTTGTAGGGGGTAAGACCCAGTACTTC; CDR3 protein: CSVDLVGGKTQYF
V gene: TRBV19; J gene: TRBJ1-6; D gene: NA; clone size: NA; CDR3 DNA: TGTGCCAGTAGTATACTCCGATCGGGGGGCCGGTCACCCCTCCACTTT; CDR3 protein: CASSILRSGGRSPLHF
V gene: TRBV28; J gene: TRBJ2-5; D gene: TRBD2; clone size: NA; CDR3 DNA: TGTGCCAGCAGCTCCCCTGGGCGGGAGACGGAGACCCAGTACTTC; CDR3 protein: CASSSPGRETETQYF
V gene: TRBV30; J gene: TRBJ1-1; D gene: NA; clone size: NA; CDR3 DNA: TGTGCCTGGACCGACAGCATGAACACTGAAGCTTTCTTT; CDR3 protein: CAWTDSMNTEAFF
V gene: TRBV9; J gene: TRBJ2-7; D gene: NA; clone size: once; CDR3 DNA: TGTGCCAGCAGCGGACGCTCAGGGATGGGTCAGTACTTC; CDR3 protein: CASSGRSGMGQYF
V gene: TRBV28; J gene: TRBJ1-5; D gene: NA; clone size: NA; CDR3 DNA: TGTGCCAGCAGTTTCGGGGGGTCGGGCAATCAGCCCCAGCATTTT; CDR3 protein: CASSFGGSGNQPQHF
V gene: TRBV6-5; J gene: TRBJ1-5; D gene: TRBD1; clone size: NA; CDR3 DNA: TGTGCCAGTAATACAGGGGGAGGGCAGCCCCAGCATTTT; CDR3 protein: CASNTGGGQPQHF
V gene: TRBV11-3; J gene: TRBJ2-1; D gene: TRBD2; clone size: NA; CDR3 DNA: TGTGCCAGCAGCTCAGGACTAGCGGGGGGGGATAACAATGAGCAGTTCTTC; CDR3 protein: CASSSGLAGGDNNEQFF
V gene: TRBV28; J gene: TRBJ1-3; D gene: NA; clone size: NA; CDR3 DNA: TGTGCCAGCAGCCCCCCAAAGGGGCCAGGCGGAAACACCATATATTTT; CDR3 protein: CASSPPKGPGGNTIYF
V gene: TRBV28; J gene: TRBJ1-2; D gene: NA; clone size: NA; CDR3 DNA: TGTGCCAGCAGTTTTCCGGGGGGCTACACCTTC; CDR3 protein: CASSFPGGYTF
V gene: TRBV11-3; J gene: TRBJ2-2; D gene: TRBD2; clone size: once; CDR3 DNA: TGTGGAAGTAGGGGACTAGCGGGCCGGGGGGAGCTGTTTTTT; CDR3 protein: CGSRGLAGRGELFF
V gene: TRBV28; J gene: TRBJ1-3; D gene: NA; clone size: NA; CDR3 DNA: TGTGCCAGCCTCCGACCCTCGGGGGGAAACACCATATATTTT; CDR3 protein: CASLRPSGGNTIYF
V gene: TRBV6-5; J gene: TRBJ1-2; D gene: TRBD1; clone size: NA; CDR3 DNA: TGTGCCAGCAGTTACGATACAGGGGGCCGGTATGGCTACACCTTC; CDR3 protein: CASSYDTGGRYGYTF
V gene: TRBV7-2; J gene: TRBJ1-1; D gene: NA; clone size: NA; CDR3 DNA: TGTGCCAGCAGTCTACAGCCTTACACTGAAGCTTTCTTT; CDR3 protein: CASSLQPYTEAFF
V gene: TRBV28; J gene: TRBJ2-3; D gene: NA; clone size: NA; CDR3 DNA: TGTGCCAGCACCGCAAAGGCACAGCTTAGCACAGATACGCAGTATTTT; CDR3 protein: CASTAKAQLSTDTQYF
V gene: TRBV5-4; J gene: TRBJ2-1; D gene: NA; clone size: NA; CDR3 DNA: TGTGCCAGCAGCTCGGAGGGGTGGACGCAGTTCTTC; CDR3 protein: CASSSEGWTQFF
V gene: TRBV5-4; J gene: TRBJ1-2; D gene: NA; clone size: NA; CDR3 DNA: TGTGCCAGCAGCTCGGACAGTCTCTATGGCTACACCTTC; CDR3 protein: CASSSDSLYGYTF
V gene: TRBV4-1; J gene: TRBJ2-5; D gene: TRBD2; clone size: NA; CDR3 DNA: TGCGCCAGCAGCCAAGAGAGTAGCGGGAGGGGCGAGACCCAGTACTTC; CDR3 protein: CASSQESSGRGETQYF
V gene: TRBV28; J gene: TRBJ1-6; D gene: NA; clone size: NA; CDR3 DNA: TGTGCCAGCAGTCCGCACAGGGTAGGTTCACCCCTCCACTTT; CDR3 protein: CASSPHRVGSPLHF
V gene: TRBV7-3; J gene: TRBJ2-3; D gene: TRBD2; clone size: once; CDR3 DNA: TGTGCCAGCACCCCAGGGACTAGCGGGAGCCCAGATACGCAGTATTTT; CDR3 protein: CASTPGTSGSPDTQYF
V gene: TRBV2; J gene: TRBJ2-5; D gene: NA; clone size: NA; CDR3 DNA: TGTGCCGGTCGGAAGTCGAGGGCAAATGGGGAGACCCAGTACTTC; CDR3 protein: CAGRKSRANGETQYF
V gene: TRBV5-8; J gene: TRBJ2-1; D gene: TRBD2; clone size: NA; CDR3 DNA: TGTGCCAGCAGCTTTCCGGGACTAGCGGGAGTTCAGTTCTTC; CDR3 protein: CASSFPGLAGVQFF
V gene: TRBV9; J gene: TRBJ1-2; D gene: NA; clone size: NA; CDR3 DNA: TGTGCCAGCAGCGTAGATAGCAGAGTCTATGGCTACACCTTC; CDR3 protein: CASSVDSRVYGYTF
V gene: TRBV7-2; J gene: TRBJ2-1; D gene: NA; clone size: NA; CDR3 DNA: TGTGCCAGCAGCGTCGGAGGCAAAATAGAGCAGTTCTTC; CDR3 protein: CASSVGGKIEQFF
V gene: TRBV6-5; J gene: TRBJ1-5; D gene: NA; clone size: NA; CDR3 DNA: TGTGCCAGCAGGGACAGCTATAGCAATCAGCCCCAGCATTTT; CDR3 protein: CASRDSYSNQPQHF